Listed here are 23 T cell receptor beta chains from one sample, sequenced in a study of T cell changes during pregnancy in multiple sclerosis. The data were produced by immunoSEQ multiplex PCR, yet TCRdb's version contains in-frame clones alone and is incomplete. The sample shows approximately 46,000 clones, around 93% of them seen only once. This specimen consisted of CD8+ T cells from peripheral blood mononuclear cells, obtained in the second trimester of pregnancy. The receptors here all came from a female donor with multiple sclerosis, enrolled in a pregnancy study.

This chain connects TRBV19 to TRBJ1-6, with a tentative D call TRBD1 (5 bases). Germline V gene lookup returns CDR1 LNHDA and CDR2 SQIVND (reference sequence). The V and J ends lost 6 bases and 0 bases respectively, with 9 bases between them. The CDR3 extends over 15 amino acids. CDR3 sequence: CASRTESSYNSPLHF. The CDR3 coding sequence is TGTGCCAGTAGGACAGAGAGCTCCTATAATTCACCCCTCCACTTT. The whole variable domain, remainder taken from reference TRBV19 and TRBJ1-6, is DGGITQSPKYLFRKEGQNVTLSCEQNLNHDAMYWYRQDPGQGLRLIYYSQIVNDFQKGDIAEGYSVSREKKESFPLTVTSAQKNPTAFYLCASRTESSYNSPLHFGNGTRLTVT.

About this clone itself: Additional DNA sequences in this sample encode the identical CDR3. The chain employs TRBV9 and TRBJ2-5, with TRBD2 matching 8 bases. With 0 bases clipped from V and 1 base from J, the junction kept 5 bases outside the gene matches. This CDR3 has 16 residues. Germline assignment: CDR1 SGDLS and CDR2 YYNGEE. CDR3 sequence: CASSVVAGGPQETQYF. The CDR3 coding sequence is TGTGCCAGCAGCGTAGTCGCGGGGGGCCCCCAAGAGACCCAGTACTTC.

The chain links TRBV7-9 to TRBJ2-2, with TRBD2 matching over 10 bases. Trimming at V came to 0 bases and at J to 4 bases, leaving 8 bases not matched to a gene. The CDR3 is made up of 18 amino acids. Germline V CDR1 and CDR2: SEHNR, FQNEAQ (reference sequence). CDR3 amino acids: CASSLAPSGGWSTGELFF. In DNA form, the CDR3 reads TGTGCCAGCAGCTTAGCTCCTAGCGGGGGATGGAGCACCGGGGAGCTGTTTTTT. The entire variable domain, with the rest obtained from reference TRBV7-9 and TRBJ2-2, is as follows: DTGVSQNPRHKITKRGQNVTFRCDPISEHNRLYWYRQTLGQGPEFLTYFQNEAQLEKSRLLSDRFSAERPKGSFSTLEIQRTEQGDSAMYLCASSLAPSGGWSTGELFFGEGSRLTVL.

The rearrangement uses TRBV6-5 and TRBJ2-1; D remains unclear. The CDR3 extends over 15 amino acids. Germline assignment: CDR1 MNHEY and CDR2 SVGAGI. V dropped 3 bases and J dropped 0 bases, with 9 bases sitting between them. CDR3 in amino acids: CASSYGGSSYNEQFF. The CDR3 DNA is TGTGCCAGCAGTTATGGCGGTAGCTCCTACAATGAGCAGTTCTTC.

The chain links TRBV19 to TRBJ2-1; the match to TRBD2 covers 7 bases. The CDR3 has 16 residues. V lost 3 bases, J lost 0 bases, and 5 bases stayed unmatched. The germline V gene has CDR1 LNHDA and CDR2 SQIVND (reference sequence). The CDR3 region has the DNA TGTGCCAGTAGTATGATAGCGGGCAGCTCCTACAATGAGCAGTTCTTC. It translates to CASSMIAGSSYNEQFF.

This chain joins TRBV7-2 and TRBJ2-7; D possibly corresponds to TRBD2 (6 bases). The CDR3 has 14 residues. Germline V gene data show CDR1 as SGHTA and CDR2 as FQGNSA. V was clipped by 4 bases and J by 5 bases, with 15 bases between them. The CDR3 nucleotides are TGTGCCAGCAGCTCCTTCCTCCGGACTAACGAGCAGTACTTC. Protein: CASSSFLRTNEQYF.

The rearrangement links TRBV10-3 to TRBJ1-1, with D hard to call. The V and J ends lost 2 bases and 7 bases respectively, with 5 bases between them. CDR1 is ENHRY and CDR2 is SYGVKD in the germline V gene. CDR3 length equals 11 residues. The CDR3 DNA reads as TGTGCCATCAGTGAGAACTTTGAAGCTTTCTTT. It translates to CAISENFEAFF.

The chain employs TRBV7-9 and TRBJ2-1; TRBD1 aligns across 9 bases. The CDR3 sequence is 16 residues long. Germline CDR1 and CDR2: SEHNR and FQNEAQ (reference sequence). The trim removed 5 bases at V and 4 bases at J, leaving 9 bases unmatched. The CDR3, as DNA: TGTGCCAGCAGCCAAACCGGGACAGGGTTATACAATGAGCAGTTCTTC. As protein: CASSQTGTGLYNEQFF. Full variable domain (missing parts from reference TRBV7-9 and TRBJ2-1): DTGVSQNPRHKITKRGQNVTFRCDPISEHNRLYWYRQTLGQGPEFLTYFQNEAQLEKSRLLSDRFSAERPKGSFSTLEIQRTEQGDSAMYLCASSQTGTGLYNEQFFGPGTRLTVL.

The chain joins TRBV10-2 to TRBJ1-1; perhaps TRBD1 as D (5 bases). The CDR3 has 13 amino acids. The V gene's germline CDR1 is WSHSY and CDR2 SAAADI. V dropped 4 bases and J dropped 1 base, with 7 bases sitting between them. The CDR3 DNA is TGCGCCAGCAGTGGGGGGGGGAACACTGAAGCTTTCTTT. Encoded protein: CASSGGGNTEAFF.

The genes are TRBV4-1 and TRBJ1-5; D gene unclear. V gave up 1 base and J gave up 0 bases, with 13 bases separating them. In germline, CDR1 is MGHRA, CDR2 YSYEKL. This CDR3 has 17 residues. The chain's CDR3 is CASSQVGVPYSNQPQHF. The CDR3 nucleotides are TGCGCCAGCAGCCAAGTCGGGGTTCCCTATAGCAATCAGCCCCAGCATTTT.

The CDR3 sequence is CASSPRGAGGQETQYF. The CDR3 bases are TGTGCCAGCAGCCCCCGGGGAGCGGGGGGACAAGAGACCCAGTACTTC. The V and J genes are TRBV9 and TRBJ2-5, with 9 bases identical to TRBD2. The junction had 9 bases not matched to a gene; V was cut back by 4 bases and J by 2 bases. The CDR3 sequence is 16 residues long. The germline V gene encodes CDR1 SGDLS and CDR2 YYNGEE.

This chain links TRBV5-5 with TRBJ2-7; TRBD1 aligns across 10 bases. CDR3 length: 15 amino acids. The J segment lost 5 bases and the V segment lost 3 bases, leaving 8 bases of the junction unmatched. CDR1 and CDR2 (germline): SGHKS, YYEKEE (reference sequence). The CDR3 DNA reads TGTGCCAGCAGCTATTCGGACAGGGGGATAGACGAGCAGTACTTC. It encodes CASSYSDRGIDEQYF.

V and J are TRBV4-3 and TRBJ1-2, with D unclear. The CDR3 contains 14 residues. Per germline, CDR1 LGHNA and CDR2 YSLEER. V shed 1 base and J shed 4 bases, with 10 bases lying between them. The CDR3 here is CASSQAPGSYGYTF. CDR3 in DNA: TGCGCCAGCAGCCAAGCCCCAGGTTCCTATGGCTACACCTTC.

V and J are TRBV6-1 and TRBJ1-5; the match to TRBD1 covers 7 bases. Germline CDR1 reads MNHNS; CDR2 reads SASEGT. V shed 7 bases and J 6 bases; nucleotides not matched to a gene: 12. The length of the CDR3 is 15 residues. CDR3 DNA sequence: TGTGCCAGCACCCCAGGACAGGTTTGGGGTCAGCCCCAGCATTTT. Translating gives CASTPGQVWGQPQHF.

This clone was picked up a small number of times. The gene calls are TRBV27 and TRBJ1-1, with D possibly being TRBD1 (6 bases). Germline V gene sequence: CDR1 MNHEY, CDR2 SMNVEV (reference sequence). V was shortened by 1 base and J by 4 bases, with 13 bases between the two germline ends. The CDR3 covers 15 residues. CDR3 nucleotide sequence: TGTGCCAGCAGTTTATACGGTCCCAGGGGCACTGAAGCTTTCTTT. This gives the protein CASSLYGPRGTEAFF.

This clone was recorded once. V usage is TRBV29-1 and J usage is TRBJ2-3; no firm D call. V gave up 2 bases and J gave up 6 bases, with 12 bases separating them. CDR3 length equals 13 residues. Germline V gives CDR1 SQVTM, CDR2 ANQGSEA. The CDR3 loop is CSVEFGFGDTQYF. CDR3 bases: TGCAGCGTTGAATTTGGTTTCGGGGATACGCAGTATTTT.

V is TRBV7-9 and J is TRBJ2-1; TRBD2 matches 7 bases. The germline CDR1 and CDR2 sequences are SEHNR and FQNEAQ (reference sequence). Trimming cost V 4 bases and J 13 bases; bases outside gene matches: 7. The CDR3 extends over 12 amino acids. This chain's CDR3 is CASSYGGSQQFF. The CDR3 DNA reads TGTGCCAGCAGCTACGGGGGGTCACAACAGTTCTTC. The variable domain in full, with the rest retrieved from reference TRBV7-9 and TRBJ2-1, is DTGVSQNPRHKITKRGQNVTFRCDPISEHNRLYWYRQTLGQGPEFLTYFQNEAQLEKSRLLSDRFSAERPKGSFSTLEIQRTEQGDSAMYLCASSYGGSQQFFGPGTRLTVL.

This rearrangement joins TRBV18 to TRBJ2-2; no clear D gene. V was trimmed by 2 bases and J by 6 bases, leaving 4 bases between them. The CDR3 spans 12 residues. Per the germline V gene, CDR1 is KGHSH and CDR2 is LQKENI. The CDR3: CASSPEAGELFF. CDR3 in DNA: TGTGCCAGCTCACCAGAGGCCGGGGAGCTGTTTTTT.

The rearrangement uses TRBV7-2 and TRBJ2-3, with 8 bases fitting TRBD2. From germline, CDR1 is SGHTA and CDR2 FQGNSA. V was pared by 5 bases and J by 14 bases, with 18 bases of the junction left unmatched. This CDR3 is 15 amino acids long. The CDR3 nucleotides are TGTGCCAGCAGCCCCCTGGGGCGGGGGGCCACCGTGGGGTATTTT. Its protein product is CASSPLGRGATVGYF.

V usage is TRBV27 and J usage is TRBJ2-5; TRBD1 matches 9 bases. Losses at the gene ends were 5 bases for V and 4 bases for J; bases not matched to a gene: 8. Germline V CDR1 and CDR2: MNHEY, SMNVEV (reference sequence). The length of the CDR3 is 15 residues. CDR3 in amino acids: CASSPRTGVGETQYF. CDR3 DNA: TGTGCCAGCAGTCCCCGGACAGGGGTGGGAGAGACCCAGTACTTC.

V and J are TRBV7-6 and TRBJ2-7; 11 positions agree with TRBD2. Per the germline V gene, CDR1 is SGHVS and CDR2 is FNYEAQ. The CDR3 is made up of 16 amino acids. V lost 1 base to trimming and J lost 1 base; unmatched junction nucleotides: 3. CDR3 residues: CASSLGASGGSYEQYF. CDR3 DNA: TGTGCCAGCAGCTTAGGTGCTAGCGGGGGGTCCTACGAGCAGTACTTC.

V and J are TRBV6-4 and TRBJ1-2; 8 nucleotides line up with TRBD1. The CDR3 loop spans 16 amino acids. From germline, CDR1 is MRHNA and CDR2 SNTAGT. J was trimmed by 4 bases and V by 2 bases; bases with no gene match: 9. CDR3 sequence reads: CASSDTGQGGTYGYTF. DNA for the CDR3: TGTGCCAGCAGTGACACTGGACAGGGTGGGACCTATGGCTACACCTTC.

J is TRBJ2-7 and V is TRBV9; D uncertain. The germline V gene encodes CDR1 SGDLS and CDR2 YYNGEE. This CDR3 has 12 amino acids. The germline V and J ends were trimmed by 3 bases and 5 bases, with 9 bases remaining between them. For the CDR3, the DNA is TGTGCCAGCAGCGGTACCGGTCACGAGCAGTACTTC. Its translation: CASSGTGHEQYF.